The present T cell receptor (beta chain) was sequenced within a study of CXCR3-negative and CXCR3-positive naive CD8 T cells. About the study: Roughly 135 million TRB reads were obtained overall (about 1.5 +/- 0.3 million per library). Study-wide findings and caveats: Naive subsets expressed similar surface CD5; TRB CDR3 features served to infer TCR strength. Naive cells that were CXCR3-positive had more hydrophobic TRB CDR3s (compared with CXCR3-negative naive cells). After cryopreservation, CXCR3 expression dropped partially; most assays used fresh PBMCs.

This CDR3 contains 13 residues. Germline assignment: CDR1 SQVTM and CDR2 ANQGSEA. Through 5' RACE with UMI labels, the TRB cDNA libraries were prepared. TCRdb derives one entry per CDR3 protein from the 5' RACE reads, leaving out DNA. Recorded here are around 66,000 distinct CDR3 sequences; the top ten clones represent about 4.9%. Turning to this clonotype: Its antigen is not known.

The chain has TRBV29-1 and TRBJ1-1; TCRdb's D call, TRBD1, is unchecked because there is no DNA. The source of this sequence is a human donor in good health. Some clones in this sample may be carry-over from other donors' samples. The sample consisted of naive CXCR3+ CD8+ T cells from blood. Subset in this sample: CD45RO-CCR7+CD27+CD95- naive CD8+ T cells expressing CXCR3 (TNR3+). The CDR3: CSVERGADTEAFF.